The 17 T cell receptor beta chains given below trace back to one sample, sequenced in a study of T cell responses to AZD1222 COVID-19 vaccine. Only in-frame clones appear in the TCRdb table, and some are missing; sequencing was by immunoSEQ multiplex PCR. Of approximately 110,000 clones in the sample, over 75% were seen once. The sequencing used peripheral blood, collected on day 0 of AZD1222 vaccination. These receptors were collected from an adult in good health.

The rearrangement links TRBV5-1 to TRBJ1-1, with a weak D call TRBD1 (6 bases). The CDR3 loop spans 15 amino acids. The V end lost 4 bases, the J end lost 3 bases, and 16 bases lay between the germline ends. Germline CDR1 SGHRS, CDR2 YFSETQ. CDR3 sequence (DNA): TGCGCCAGCAGCCCTTGGGCAGGGGACTACACTGAAGCTTTCTTT. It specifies CASSPWAGDYTEAFF.

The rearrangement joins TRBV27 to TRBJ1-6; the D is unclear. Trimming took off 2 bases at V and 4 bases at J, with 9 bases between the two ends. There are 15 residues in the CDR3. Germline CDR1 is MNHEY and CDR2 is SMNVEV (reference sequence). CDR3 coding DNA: TGTGCCAGCAGTTTAGGGATAGTGTATAATTCACCCCTCCACTTT. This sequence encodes CASSLGIVYNSPLHF.

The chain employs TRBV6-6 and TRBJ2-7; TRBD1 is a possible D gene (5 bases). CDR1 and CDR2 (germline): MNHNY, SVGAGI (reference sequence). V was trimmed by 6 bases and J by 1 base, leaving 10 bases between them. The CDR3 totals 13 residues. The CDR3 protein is CASSPDSSYEQYF. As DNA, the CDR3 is TGTGCCAGCAGCCCTGACAGTTCCTACGAGCAGTACTTC.

The CDR3 region has the DNA TGTGCCAGCAGACCTGGACTAGCGAAGACCTACGAGCAGTACTTC. It codes for CASRPGLAKTYEQYF. This chain joins TRBV7-8 and TRBJ2-7; 9 positions agree with TRBD2. This CDR3 region has 15 residues. The J segment lost 2 bases and the V segment lost 6 bases, leaving 8 bases of the junction unmatched. Germline CDR1 is SGHVS and CDR2 is FQNEAQ.

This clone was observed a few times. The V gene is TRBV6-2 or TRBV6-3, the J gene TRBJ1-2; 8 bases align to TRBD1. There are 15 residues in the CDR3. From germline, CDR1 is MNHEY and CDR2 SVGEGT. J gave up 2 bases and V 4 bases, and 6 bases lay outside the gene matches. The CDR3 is CASSSRQGRNYGYTF. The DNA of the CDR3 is TGTGCCAGCAGTTCCCGACAGGGGCGGAACTATGGCTACACCTTC.

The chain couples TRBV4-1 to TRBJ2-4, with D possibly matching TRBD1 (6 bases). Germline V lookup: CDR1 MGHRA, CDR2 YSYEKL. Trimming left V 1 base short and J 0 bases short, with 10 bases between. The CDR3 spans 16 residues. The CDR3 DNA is TGCGCCAGCAGCCAAGCAACAGGGTTAGCCAAAAACATTCAGTACTTC. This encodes CASSQATGLAKNIQYF.

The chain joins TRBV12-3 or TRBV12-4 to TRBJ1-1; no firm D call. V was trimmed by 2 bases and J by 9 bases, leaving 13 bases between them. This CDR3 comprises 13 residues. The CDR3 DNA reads TGTGCCAGCAGTTTACGAGGCGAAAGCAAAGCTTTCTTT. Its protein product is CASSLRGESKAFF.

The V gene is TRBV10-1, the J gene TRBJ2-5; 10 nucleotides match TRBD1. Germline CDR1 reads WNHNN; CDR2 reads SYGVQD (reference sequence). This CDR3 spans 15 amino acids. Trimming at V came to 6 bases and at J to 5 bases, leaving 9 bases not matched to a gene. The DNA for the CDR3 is TGCGCCAGCAGCGCCGGGACAGGGGATTGGGAGACCCAGTACTTC. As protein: CASSAGTGDWETQYF.

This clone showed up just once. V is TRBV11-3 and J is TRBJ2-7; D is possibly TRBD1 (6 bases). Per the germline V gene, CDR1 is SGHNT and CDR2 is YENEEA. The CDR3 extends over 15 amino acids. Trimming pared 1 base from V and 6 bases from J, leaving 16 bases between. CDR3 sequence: CASSLGGDTRGEQYF. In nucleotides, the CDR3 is TGTGCCAGCAGCTTAGGTGGAGACACCAGGGGCGAGCAGTACTTC.

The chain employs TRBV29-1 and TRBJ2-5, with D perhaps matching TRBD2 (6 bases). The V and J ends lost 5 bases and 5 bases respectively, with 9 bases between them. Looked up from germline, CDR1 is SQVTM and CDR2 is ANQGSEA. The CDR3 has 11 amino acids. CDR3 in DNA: TGCAGCGTTTTTGGGGGGGAGACCCAGTACTTC. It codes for CSVFGGETQYF. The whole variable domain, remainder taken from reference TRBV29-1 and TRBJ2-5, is SAVISQKPSRDICQRGTSLTIQCQVDSQVTMMFWYRQQPGQSLTLIATANQGSEATYESGFVIDKFPISRPNLTFSTLTVSNMSPEDSSIYLCSVFGGETQYFGPGTRLLVL.

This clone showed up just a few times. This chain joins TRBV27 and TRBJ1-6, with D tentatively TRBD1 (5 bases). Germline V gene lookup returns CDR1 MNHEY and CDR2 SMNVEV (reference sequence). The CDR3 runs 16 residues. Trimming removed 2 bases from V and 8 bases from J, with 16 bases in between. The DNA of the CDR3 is TGTGCCAGCAGTTTACGCCCTGGGGGTTGGTATTCACCCCTCCACTTT. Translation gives CASSLRPGGWYSPLHF.

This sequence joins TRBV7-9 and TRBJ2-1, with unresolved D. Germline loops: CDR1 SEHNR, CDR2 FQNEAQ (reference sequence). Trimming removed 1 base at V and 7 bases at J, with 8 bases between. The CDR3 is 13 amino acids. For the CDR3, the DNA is TGTGCCAGCAGCTTAGAAGCCGCAAATGAGCAGTTCTTC. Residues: CASSLEAANEQFF.

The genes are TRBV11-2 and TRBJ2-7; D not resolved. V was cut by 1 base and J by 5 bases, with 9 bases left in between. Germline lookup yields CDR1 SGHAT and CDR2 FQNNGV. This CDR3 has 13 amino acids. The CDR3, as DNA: TGTGCCAGCAGCTTAGGGTTGCGGAACGAGCAGTACTTC. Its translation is CASSLGLRNEQYF.

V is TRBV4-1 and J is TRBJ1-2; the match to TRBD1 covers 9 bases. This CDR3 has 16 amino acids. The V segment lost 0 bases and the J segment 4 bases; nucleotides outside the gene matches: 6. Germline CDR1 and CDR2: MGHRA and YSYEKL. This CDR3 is CASSQEGQGPTYGYTF. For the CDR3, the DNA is TGCGCCAGCAGCCAAGAGGGACAGGGCCCAACCTATGGCTACACCTTC.

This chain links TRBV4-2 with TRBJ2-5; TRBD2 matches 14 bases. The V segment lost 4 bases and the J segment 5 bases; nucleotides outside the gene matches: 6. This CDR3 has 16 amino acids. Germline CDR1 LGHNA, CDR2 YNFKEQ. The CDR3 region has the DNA TGTGCCAGCAGCCGGGGGACTAGCGGGGGAGGTGAGACCCAGTACTTC. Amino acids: CASSRGTSGGGETQYF.

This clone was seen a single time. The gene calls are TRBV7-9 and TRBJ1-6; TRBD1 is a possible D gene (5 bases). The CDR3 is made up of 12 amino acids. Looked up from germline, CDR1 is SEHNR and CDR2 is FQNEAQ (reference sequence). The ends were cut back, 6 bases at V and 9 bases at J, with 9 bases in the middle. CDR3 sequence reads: CASSFQGSPLHF. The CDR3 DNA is TGTGCCAGCAGTTTCCAGGGTTCACCCCTCCACTTT.

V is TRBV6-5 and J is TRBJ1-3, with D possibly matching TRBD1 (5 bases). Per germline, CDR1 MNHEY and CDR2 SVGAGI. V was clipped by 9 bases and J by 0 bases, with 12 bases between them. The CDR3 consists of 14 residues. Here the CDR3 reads CASMEGFSGNTIYF. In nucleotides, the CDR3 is TGTGCCAGTATGGAGGGGTTCTCTGGAAACACCATATATTTT.